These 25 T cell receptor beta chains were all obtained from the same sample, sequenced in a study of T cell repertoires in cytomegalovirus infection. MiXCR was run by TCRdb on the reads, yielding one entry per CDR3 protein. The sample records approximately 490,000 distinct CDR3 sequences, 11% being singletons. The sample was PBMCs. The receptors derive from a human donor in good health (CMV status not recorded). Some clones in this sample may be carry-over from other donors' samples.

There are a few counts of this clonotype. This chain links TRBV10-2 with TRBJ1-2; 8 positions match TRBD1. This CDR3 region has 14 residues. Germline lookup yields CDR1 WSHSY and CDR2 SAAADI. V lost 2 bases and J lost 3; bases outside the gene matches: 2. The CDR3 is CASSENRGDYGYTF. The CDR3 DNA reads TGCGCCAGCAGTGAGAACAGGGGGGACTATGGCTACACCTTC.

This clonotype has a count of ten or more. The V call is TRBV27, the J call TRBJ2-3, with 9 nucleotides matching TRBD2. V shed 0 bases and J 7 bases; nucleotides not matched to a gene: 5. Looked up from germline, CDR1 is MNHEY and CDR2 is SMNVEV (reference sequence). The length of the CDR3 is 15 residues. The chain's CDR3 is CASSLSFSGGNTQYF. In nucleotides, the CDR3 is TGTGCCAGCAGTTTATCGTTCAGCGGGGGGAATACGCAGTATTTT.

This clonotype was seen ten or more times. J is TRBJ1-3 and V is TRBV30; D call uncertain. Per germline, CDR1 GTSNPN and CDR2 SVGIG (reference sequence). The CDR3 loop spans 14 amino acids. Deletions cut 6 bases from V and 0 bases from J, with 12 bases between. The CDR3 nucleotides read TGTGCCTGCCTGTTACAGTACTCTGGAAACACCATATATTTT. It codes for CACLLQYSGNTIYF.

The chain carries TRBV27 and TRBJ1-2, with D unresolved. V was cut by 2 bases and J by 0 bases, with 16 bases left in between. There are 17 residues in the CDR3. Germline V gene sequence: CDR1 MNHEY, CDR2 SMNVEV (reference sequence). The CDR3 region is CASSLKFGAGPNYGYTF. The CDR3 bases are TGTGCCAGCAGTTTAAAATTTGGAGCTGGGCCTAACTATGGCTACACCTTC.

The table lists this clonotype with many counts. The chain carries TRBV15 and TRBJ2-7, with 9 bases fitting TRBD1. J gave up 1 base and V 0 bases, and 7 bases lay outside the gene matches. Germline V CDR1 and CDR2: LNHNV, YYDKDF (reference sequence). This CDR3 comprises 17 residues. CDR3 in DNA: TGTGCCACCAGCAGAGATAGTAGGACAGGGGCATCCTACGAGCAGTACTTC. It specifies CATSRDSRTGASYEQYF.

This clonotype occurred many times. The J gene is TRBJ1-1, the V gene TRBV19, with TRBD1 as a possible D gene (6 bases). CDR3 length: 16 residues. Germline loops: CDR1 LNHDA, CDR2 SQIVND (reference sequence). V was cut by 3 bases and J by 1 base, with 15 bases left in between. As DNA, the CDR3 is TGTGCCAGTAGTATGGGGACAAACAACGCGAACACTGAAGCTTTCTTT. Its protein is CASSMGTNNANTEAFF.

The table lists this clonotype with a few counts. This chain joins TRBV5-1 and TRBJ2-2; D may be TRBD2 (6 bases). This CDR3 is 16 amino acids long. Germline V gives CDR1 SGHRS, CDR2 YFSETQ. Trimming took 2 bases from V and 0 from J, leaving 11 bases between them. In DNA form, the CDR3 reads TGCGCCAGCAGCTTCGGAGCGGGCACGAACACCGGGGAGCTGTTTTTT. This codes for CASSFGAGTNTGELFF.

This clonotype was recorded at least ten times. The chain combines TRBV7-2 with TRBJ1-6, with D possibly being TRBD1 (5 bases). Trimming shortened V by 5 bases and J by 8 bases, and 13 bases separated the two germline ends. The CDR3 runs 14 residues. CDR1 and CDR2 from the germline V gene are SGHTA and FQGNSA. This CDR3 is CASSARQGDSPLHF. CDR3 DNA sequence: TGTGCCAGCAGCGCACGCCAGGGCGATTCACCCCTCCACTTT.

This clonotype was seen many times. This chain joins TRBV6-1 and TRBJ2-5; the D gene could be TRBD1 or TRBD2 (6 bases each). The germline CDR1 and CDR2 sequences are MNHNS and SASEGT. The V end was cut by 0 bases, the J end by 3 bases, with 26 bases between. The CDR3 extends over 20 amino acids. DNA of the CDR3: TGTGCCAGCAGTGAAGCCGACATTGTCAGGGGAGGTCGGGTAGAAGAGACCCAGTACTTC. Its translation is CASSEADIVRGGRVEETQYF.

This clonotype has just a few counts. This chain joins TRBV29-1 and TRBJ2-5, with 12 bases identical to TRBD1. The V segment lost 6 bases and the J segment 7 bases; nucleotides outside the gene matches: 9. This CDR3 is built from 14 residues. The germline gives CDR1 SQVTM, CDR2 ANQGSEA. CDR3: CSVAGTGGAGTQYF. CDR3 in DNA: TGCAGCGTCGCCGGGACAGGGGGCGCGGGGACCCAGTACTTC. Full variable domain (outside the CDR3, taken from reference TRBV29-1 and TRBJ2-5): SAVISQKPSRDICQRGTSLTIQCQVDSQVTMMFWYRQQPGQSLTLIATANQGSEATYESGFVIDKFPISRPNLTFSTLTVSNMSPEDSSIYLCSVAGTGGAGTQYFGPGTRLLVL.

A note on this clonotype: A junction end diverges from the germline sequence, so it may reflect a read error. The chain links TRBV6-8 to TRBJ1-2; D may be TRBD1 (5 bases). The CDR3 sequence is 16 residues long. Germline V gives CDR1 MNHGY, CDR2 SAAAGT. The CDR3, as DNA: TGTGCCAGCAGCCTATTCCCTGGGACCGTTACCTATGGCGACACCTTC. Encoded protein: CASSLFPGTVTYGDTF.

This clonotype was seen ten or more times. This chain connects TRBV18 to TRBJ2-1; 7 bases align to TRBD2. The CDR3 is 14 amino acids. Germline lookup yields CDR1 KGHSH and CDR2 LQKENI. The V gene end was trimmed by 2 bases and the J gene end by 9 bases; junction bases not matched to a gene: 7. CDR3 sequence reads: CASSPVAGAGEQFF. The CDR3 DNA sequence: TGTGCCAGCTCACCAGTCGCGGGAGCCGGTGAGCAGTTCTTC.

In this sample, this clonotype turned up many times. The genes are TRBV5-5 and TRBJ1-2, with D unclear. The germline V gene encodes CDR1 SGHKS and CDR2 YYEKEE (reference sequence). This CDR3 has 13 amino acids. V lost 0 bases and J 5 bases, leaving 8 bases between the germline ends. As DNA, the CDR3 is TGTGCCAGCAGCTTGGCCCCCGAATATGGCTACACCTTC. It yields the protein CASSLAPEYGYTF.

CDR3 residues: CASSESIRAHYGYTF. In nucleotides, the CDR3 is TGCGCCAGCAGTGAGTCGATCAGGGCCCACTATGGCTACACCTTC. This rearrangement joins TRBV10-2 to TRBJ1-2; maybe TRBD1 (5 bases). Germline-derived CDR1 and CDR2 are WSHSY and SAAADI. The CDR3 consists of 15 residues. V lost 0 bases to trimming and J lost 3 bases, with 11 bases between them.

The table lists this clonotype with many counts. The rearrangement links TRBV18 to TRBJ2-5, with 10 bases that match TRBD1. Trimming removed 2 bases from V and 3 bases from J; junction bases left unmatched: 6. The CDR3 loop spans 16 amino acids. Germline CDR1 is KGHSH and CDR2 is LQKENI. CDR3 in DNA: TGTGCCAGCTCACCAGGAGGAGGACAGGGGGAAGAGACCCAGTACTTC. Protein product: CASSPGGGQGEETQYF.

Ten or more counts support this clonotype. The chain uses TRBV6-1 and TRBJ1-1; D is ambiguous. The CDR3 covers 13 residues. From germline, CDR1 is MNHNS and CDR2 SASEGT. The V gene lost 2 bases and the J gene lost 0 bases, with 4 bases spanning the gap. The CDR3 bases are TGTGCCAGCAGTGAAAACCTGAACACTGAAGCTTTCTTT. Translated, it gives CASSENLNTEAFF.

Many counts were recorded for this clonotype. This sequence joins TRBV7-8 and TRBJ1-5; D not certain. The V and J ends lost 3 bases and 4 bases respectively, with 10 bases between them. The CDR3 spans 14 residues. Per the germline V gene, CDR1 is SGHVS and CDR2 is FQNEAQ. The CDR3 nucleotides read TGTGCCAGCAGCTTTGCACGATCGAATCAGCCCCAGCATTTT. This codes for CASSFARSNQPQHF. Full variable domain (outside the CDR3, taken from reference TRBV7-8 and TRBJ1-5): GAGVSQSPRYKVAKRGQDVALRCDPISGHVSLFWYQQALGQGPEFLTYFQNEAQLDKSGLPSDRFFAERPEGSVSTLKIQRTQQEDSAVYLCASSFARSNQPQHFGDGTRLSIL.

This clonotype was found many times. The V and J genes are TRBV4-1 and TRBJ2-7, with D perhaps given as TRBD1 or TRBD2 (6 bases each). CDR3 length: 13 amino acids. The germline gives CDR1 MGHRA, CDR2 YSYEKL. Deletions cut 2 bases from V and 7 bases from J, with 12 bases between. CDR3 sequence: CASSQPRGPEQYF. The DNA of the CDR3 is TGCGCCAGCAGCCAACCTCGGGGGCCTGAGCAGTACTTC.

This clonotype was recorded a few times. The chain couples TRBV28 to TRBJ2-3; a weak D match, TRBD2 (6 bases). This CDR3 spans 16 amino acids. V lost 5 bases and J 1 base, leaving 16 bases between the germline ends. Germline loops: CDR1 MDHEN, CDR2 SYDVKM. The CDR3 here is CASSPTPGAGTDTQYF. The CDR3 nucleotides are TGTGCCAGCAGTCCGACCCCGGGAGCAGGCACAGATACGCAGTATTTT.

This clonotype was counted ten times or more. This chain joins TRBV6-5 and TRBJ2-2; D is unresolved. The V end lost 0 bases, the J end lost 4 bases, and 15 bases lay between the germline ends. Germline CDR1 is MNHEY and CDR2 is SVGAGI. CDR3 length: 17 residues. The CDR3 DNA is TGTGCCAGCAGTTACTCCATAGGGCCTCTGGGCACCGGGGAGCTGTTTTTT. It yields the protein CASSYSIGPLGTGELFF.

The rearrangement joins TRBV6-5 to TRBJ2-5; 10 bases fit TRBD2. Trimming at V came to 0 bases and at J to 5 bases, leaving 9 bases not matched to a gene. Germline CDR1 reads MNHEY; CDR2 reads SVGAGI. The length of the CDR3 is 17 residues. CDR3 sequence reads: CASSYSLSSGGWETQYF. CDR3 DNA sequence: TGTGCCAGCAGTTACTCTCTTTCTAGCGGGGGATGGGAGACCCAGTACTTC.

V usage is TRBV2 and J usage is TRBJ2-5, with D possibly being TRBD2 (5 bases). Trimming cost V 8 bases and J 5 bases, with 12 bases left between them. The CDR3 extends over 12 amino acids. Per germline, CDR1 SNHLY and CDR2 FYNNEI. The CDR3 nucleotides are TGTGCCAGCGGGCAACGAGGGGAGACCCAGTACTTC. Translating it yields CASGQRGETQYF.

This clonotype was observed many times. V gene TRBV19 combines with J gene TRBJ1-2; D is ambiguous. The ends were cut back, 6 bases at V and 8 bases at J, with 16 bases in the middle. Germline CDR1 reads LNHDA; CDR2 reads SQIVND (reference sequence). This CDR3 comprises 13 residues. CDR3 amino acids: CASRWIEAAGYTF. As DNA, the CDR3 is TGTGCCAGTAGATGGATAGAGGCCGCCGGCTACACCTTC.

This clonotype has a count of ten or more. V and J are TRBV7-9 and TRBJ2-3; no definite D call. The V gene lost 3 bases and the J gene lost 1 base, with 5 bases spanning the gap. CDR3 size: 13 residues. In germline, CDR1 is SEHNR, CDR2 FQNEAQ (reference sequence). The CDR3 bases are TGTGCCAGCAGCTTCCCAGGCACAGATACGCAGTATTTT. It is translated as CASSFPGTDTQYF.

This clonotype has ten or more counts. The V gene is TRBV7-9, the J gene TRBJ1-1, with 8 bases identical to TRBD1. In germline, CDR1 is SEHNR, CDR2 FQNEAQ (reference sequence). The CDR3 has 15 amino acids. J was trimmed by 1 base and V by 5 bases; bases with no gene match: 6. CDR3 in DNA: TGTGCCAGCAGCCCTCCGGGGACAGGGAACACTGAAGCTTTCTTT. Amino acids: CASSPPGTGNTEAFF.